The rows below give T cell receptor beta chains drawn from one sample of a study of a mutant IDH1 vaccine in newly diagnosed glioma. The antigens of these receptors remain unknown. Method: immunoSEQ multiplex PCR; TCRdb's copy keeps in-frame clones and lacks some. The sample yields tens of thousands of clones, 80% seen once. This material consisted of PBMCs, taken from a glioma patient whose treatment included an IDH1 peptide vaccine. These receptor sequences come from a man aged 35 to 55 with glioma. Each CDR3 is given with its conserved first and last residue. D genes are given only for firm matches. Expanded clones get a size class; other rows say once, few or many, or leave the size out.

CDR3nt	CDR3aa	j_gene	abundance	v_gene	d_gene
TGCGCCAGCAGCCAAGTGCCAGGGTCCAATCAGCCCCAGCATTTT	CASSQVPGSNQPQHF	TRBJ1-5	.	TRBV4-1	.
TGTGCCAGCAGTTTGTCAGGGGGCTACGAACTGGACACTGAAGCTTTCTTT	CASSLSGGYELDTEAFF	TRBJ1-1	.	TRBV27	TRBD1
TGTGCCAGCAGCAAAATCGGCACATCGAACACTGAAGCTTTCTTT	CASSKIGTSNTEAFF	TRBJ1-1	.	TRBV21-1	.
TGTGCCAGCAGTATGTCTCCCCCAGATACGCAGTATTTT	CASSMSPPDTQYF	TRBJ2-3	.	TRBV6-4	.
TGTGCCAGTAGGACGGACGATAGGGGCTACACCTTC	CASRTDDRGYTF	TRBJ1-2	.	TRBV19	.
TGTGCCAGCAGCTTATCGGTACAAGAGACCCAGTACTTC	CASSLSVQETQYF	TRBJ2-5	.	TRBV7-9	.
TGTGCCTGGAGTGTGACTCATAATTCACCCCTCCACTTT	CAWSVTHNSPLHF	TRBJ1-6	.	TRBV30	.
TGTGCCTGGAGTGCCAAAGACGGACAGGACCTCTCCTACGAGCAGTACTTC	CAWSAKDGQDLSYEQYF	TRBJ2-7	.	TRBV30	TRBD1
TGTGCCAGCAGTTTGACTTTCGCGGGACAAGCCTACGAGCAGTACTTC	CASSLTFAGQAYEQYF	TRBJ2-7	.	TRBV27	.
TGCAGCGTTGAAGGGATAGGCAGGGGCAATGGCTACACCTTC	CSVEGIGRGNGYTF	TRBJ1-2	.	TRBV29-1	.
TGCGCCAGCAGCTTTAACGGGGGCTCGGGCTCCGGGGAGCTGTTTTTT	CASSFNGGSGSGELFF	TRBJ2-2	.	TRBV5-1	.
TGTGCCAGCAGCATCGGGGAAAACACTGAAGCTTTCTTT	CASSIGENTEAFF	TRBJ1-1	.	TRBV11-2	.
TGTGCCATCAGACTAGCGGGGGGCACAGATACGCAGTATTTT	CAIRLAGGTDTQYF	TRBJ2-3	.	TRBV10-3	TRBD2
TGTGCCAGCAGTTTATGGCAGGGGCTAGTCGATGAGCAGTTCTTC	CASSLWQGLVDEQFF	TRBJ2-1	.	TRBV27	.
TGTGCCAGCAGTTACGGGCAGCCTTCTAATGAAAAACTGTTTTTT	CASSYGQPSNEKLFF	TRBJ1-4	.	TRBV6-6	.
TGTGCCAGCAGTGCCGTCATGAACTCCTACGAGCAGTACTTC	CASSAVMNSYEQYF	TRBJ2-7	.	TRBV27	.
TGCGCCAGCAGCCCCTATTTGGCAACTAATGAAAAACTGTTTTTT	CASSPYLATNEKLFF	TRBJ1-4	.	TRBV5-1	.
TGTGCCAGCAGCTTACCACAAGAGCCCCAGCATTTT	CASSLPQEPQHF	TRBJ1-5	.	TRBV7-9	.
TGTGCCAGCAGCTTGCTTTCCGGACAGGCCTGGGGAATTAACAATGAGCAGTTCTTC	CASSLLSGQAWGINNEQFF	TRBJ2-1	.	TRBV5-5	TRBD1
TGTGCCAGCAGCTTAAGTGGCAATGAGCAGTTCTTC	CASSLSGNEQFF	TRBJ2-1	few	TRBV7-9	.
TGTGCCAGCAACCCCCCGGGGAGGGGGCCCCAAGAGACCCAGTACTTC	CASNPPGRGPQETQYF	TRBJ2-5	.	TRBV21-1	.
TGTGCCTGGAGTACCGGGGCCAGGAATTCACCCCTCCACTTT	CAWSTGARNSPLHF	TRBJ1-6	.	TRBV30	.
TGCGCCAGCAGTGATTACAGGGGGGCAAATGGCTACACCTTC	CASSDYRGANGYTF	TRBJ1-2	.	TRBV10-2	TRBD1
TGTGCCAGCAGCCTGACAGGCTATGGCTACACCTTC	CASSLTGYGYTF	TRBJ1-2	.	TRBV5-8	.
TGTGCCAGCAGCAGGACAGTTACTACCTACGAGCAGTACTTC	CASSRTVTTYEQYF	TRBJ2-7	.	TRBV6-5	.